A selection of T cell receptor beta chains follows, all from one sample in a study of cytomegalovirus exposure and HLA in healthy donors. The method was immunoSEQ multiplex PCR; TCRdb's version includes in-frame clones alone and lacks a portion of them. The table includes 210,000 or so clones, around 80% detected once. The sample consisted of PBMCs. The origin of the receptors is a woman aged 55-75 years in good health and CMV-seropositive. CDR3s include the opening cysteine and the closing phenylalanine or tryptophan. Fields, in order: J gene, D gene, V gene, clone size, CDR3 protein, CDR3 DNA. A D gene is named only where the DNA matches it firmly. Clone size is given for some rows only: seen once, a few or many times, or a class if the clone is expanded.

>TRBJ1-1|.|TRBV29-1|many
CSAAEGTNTEAFF
TGCAGCGCTGCGGAGGGAACGAACACTGAAGCTTTCTTT
>TRBJ1-2|TRBD1|TRBV5-1|.
CASSNNPGTGGSFSTF
TGCGCCAGCAGTAACAACCCCGGGACAGGGGGATCATTTTCCACCTTC
>TRBJ1-1|TRBD1|TRBV30|few
CAWRRDRRAFF
TGTGCCTGGAGGAGGGACAGGAGGGCTTTCTTT
>TRBJ2-2|TRBD1|TRBV5-1|once
CASSLMGQGSGGELFF
TGCGCCAGCAGCTTGATGGGACAGGGGAGTGGCGGGGAGCTGTTTTTT
>TRBJ2-2|.|TRBV5-1|.
CASSLRGGGELFF
TGCGCCAGCAGCTTAAGGGGTGGCGGGGAGCTGTTTTTT
>TRBJ2-5|TRBD2|TRBV5-1|.
CASSPGTSGETQYF
TGCGCCAGCAGCCCGGGGACTAGCGGGGAGACCCAGTACTTC
>TRBJ1-2|.|TRBV18|.
CASSPREGVWYGYTF
TGTGCCAGCTCACCACGTGAGGGTGTGTGGTATGGCTACACCTTC
>TRBJ1-3|.|TRBV6-5|few
CASSYGLQGAGNTIYF
TGTGCCAGCAGTTACGGTTTGCAGGGCGCTGGAAACACCATATATTTT
>TRBJ2-2|TRBD2|TRBV5-1|few
CASSLPSGGNTGELFF
TGCGCCAGCAGCTTACCTAGCGGGGGAAACACCGGGGAGCTGTTTTTT
>TRBJ1-1|.|TRBV6-5|.
CASSYGTTNTEAFF
TGTGCCAGCAGTTACGGGACAACGAACACTGAAGCTTTCTTT
>TRBJ1-5|TRBD1|TRBV5-1|.
CASSLGQGAGQPQHF
TGCGCCAGCAGCTTGGGACAGGGGGCCGGGCAGCCCCAGCATTTT
>TRBJ1-2|TRBD1|TRBV19|.
CASRTGGAYGYTF
TGTGCCAGCCGGACAGGGGGCGCCTATGGCTACACCTTC
>TRBJ1-1|.|TRBV5-1|.
CASSLNVGATEAFF
TGCGCCAGCAGCTTAAATGTGGGAGCCACTGAAGCTTTCTTT
>TRBJ1-2|.|TRBV29-1|few
CSVLGSGFYGYTF
TGCAGCGTTCTAGGTTCCGGGTTCTATGGCTACACCTTC
>TRBJ2-1|TRBD1|TRBV30|.
CAWSVQLGTGSYNEQFF
TGTGCCTGGAGTGTACAGCTAGGGACAGGGTCCTACAATGAGCAGTTCTTC
>TRBJ1-1|.|TRBV18|.
CASSPGQNTEAFF
TGTGCCAGCTCACCTGGCCAGAACACTGAAGCTTTCTTT
>TRBJ1-4|TRBD1|TRBV11-2|few
CASIGQGSGEKLFF
TGTGCCAGCATCGGACAGGGCAGCGGTGAAAAACTGTTTTTT
>TRBJ2-5|.|TRBV5-3|once
CARSLWSTYRGQETQYF
TGTGCCAGAAGCTTGTGGTCCACCTACCGGGGACAAGAGACCCAGTACTTC
>TRBJ1-2|TRBD1|TRBV7-2|.
CASSRDRDSGGYTF
TGTGCCAGCAGCCGAGACCGGGACAGCGGCGGCTACACCTTC
>TRBJ2-7|TRBD2|TRBV2|.
CASSEQTSGKYEQYF
TGTGCCAGCAGTGAACAAACTAGCGGGAAGTACGAGCAGTACTTC
>TRBJ1-1|.|TRBV19|.
CASSTSRGNTEAFF
TGTGCCAGTAGTACCTCGCGCGGAAACACTGAAGCTTTCTTT
>TRBJ1-4|TRBD1|TRBV5-6|few
CASSSPGQHNEKLFF
TGTGCCAGCAGCTCGCCGGGACAGCACAATGAAAAACTGTTTTTT
>TRBJ2-7|.|TRBV6-5|.
CASSYSEGPYEQYF
TGTGCCAGCAGTTACTCGGAGGGGCCCTACGAGCAGTACTTC
>TRBJ2-7|TRBD1|TRBV30|.
CAWSQDRVFYEQYF
TGTGCCTGGAGCCAGGACAGGGTGTTTTACGAGCAGTACTTC
>TRBJ2-7|TRBD1|TRBV11-2|.
CASSLLQGAGEQYF
TGTGCCAGCAGCCTGCTGCAGGGGGCTGGGGAGCAGTACTTC
>TRBJ2-7|TRBD2|TRBV7-9|.
CASNIPGLALYEQYF
TGTGCCAGCAACATACCGGGACTAGCACTTTACGAGCAGTACTTC
>TRBJ2-5|.|TRBV20-1|.
CSALRGETQYF
TGCAGTGCTCTAAGAGGCGAGACCCAGTACTTC
>TRBJ1-1|TRBD1|TRBV30|.
CAWSPQGANTEAFF
TGTGCCTGGAGTCCACAGGGGGCCAACACTGAAGCTTTCTTT
>TRBJ1-2|.|TRBV9|.
CASSAQGNYGYTF
TGTGCCAGCAGCGCACAGGGAAACTATGGCTACACCTTC